This T cell receptor (beta chain) stems from a study of naive and memory T cell subsets. Whole-study findings and limits: A few larger clonotypes appeared in naive repertoires, especially CD8, possibly memory cells re-expressing CD45RA. In naive cells, over 95% of TCR sequences were seen only once. Diversity fell and Gini index rose from naive through CM, EM, EMRA.

This CDR3 has 13 amino acids. Germline V gives CDR1 MNHEY, CDR2 SVGAGI. The V end lost 7 bases, the J end lost 5 bases, and 14 bases lay between the germline ends. Cells stained for CD3, CD4, CD8, CD45RA, CD27 and viability were sorted into four CD45RA/CD27 subsets. Two oligonucleotides, mixed equimolar, formed the beta constant-region primer covering TRBC1 and TRBC2. Four rounds of PCR amplified the ligated cDNA using nested alpha and beta constant-region primers plus SP2. Each CDR3 protein gets one entry after TCRdb re-called the UMI-ligation and nested PCR reads with MiXCR. The table records under 150,000 distinct CDR3 sequences, about 20% of them present only once. This clonotype was recorded a few times. Its cognate antigen is unknown.

Material: naive CD8+ T cells from blood. V usage is TRBV6-5 and J usage is TRBJ2-5, with unresolved D. The TCR sequence derives from a human donor in good health. The DNA of the CDR3 is TGTGCCAGCAAGAAAGGGCGGTGGGAGACCCAGTACTTC. This translates into CASKKGRWETQYF.